Each of the 22 T cell receptor beta chains below was sequenced from the same sample in a study of shared clonotypes between healthy human individuals. Naive CD8 cells lacked CD45RO and underwent positive selection for CCR7, leaving out terminally differentiated effector memory CD45RA+ cells. Assay: immunoSEQ multiplex PCR; the TCRdb copy retains only in-frame clones and omits some. The sample lists around 610,000 clones, about 95% occurring once. What was sequenced was naive CD8+ T cells sorted from blood. The receptor set was obtained from a young woman in good health.

The chain couples TRBV28 to TRBJ1-1, with D possibly TRBD1 on 5 matching bases. There are 13 residues in the CDR3. V was trimmed by 5 bases and J by 13 bases, leaving 20 bases between them. Germline lookup yields CDR1 MDHEN and CDR2 SYDVKM. This CDR3 is CASSTPGQPHIFF. CDR3 bases: TGTGCCAGCAGTACCCCGGGGCAGCCCCATATTTTCTTT.

The sample holds one count of this clone. This chain connects TRBV12-5 to TRBJ2-7, with 9 positions matching TRBD2. The ends lost 6 bases at V and 3 bases at J; junction bases unmatched: 9. Germline loops: CDR1 LGHNT, CDR2 FRNRAP. This CDR3 has 15 residues. The CDR3 DNA reads as TGTGCTAGTGGGAGGTCTAGCGGGACTATCTACGAGCAGTACTTC. Encoded protein: CASGRSSGTIYEQYF.

This clone has just one count. The chain is built from TRBV5-4 and TRBJ2-7; 9 bases are shared with TRBD2. V was clipped by 5 bases and J by 5 bases; unmatched bases: 11. Germline CDR1 and CDR2: SGHNT and YYREEE (reference sequence). The CDR3 totals 15 residues. The CDR3 region has the DNA TGTGCCAGCAGTACCCAGGGACTAGCATTTCACGAGCAGTACTTC. Translating it yields CASSTQGLAFHEQYF.

This chain connects TRBV10-1 to TRBJ2-1, with D possibly TRBD1 on 5 matching bases. Germline-derived CDR1 and CDR2 are WNHNN and SYGVQD (reference sequence). Between the trimmed V and J ends, which lost 3 bases and 9 bases, there was a span of 18 bases. This CDR3 comprises 15 residues. The CDR3 coding sequence is TGCGCCAGCAGTGAATCCCTCGGCAGGGTGGGTGAGCAGTTCTTC. This translates into CASSESLGRVGEQFF.

V gene TRBV9 combines with J gene TRBJ2-1; the D gene is possibly TRBD1 (5 bases). This CDR3 is built from 13 residues. Germline V gives CDR1 SGDLS, CDR2 YYNGEE. V dropped 6 bases and J dropped 5 bases, with 12 bases sitting between them. CDR3 sequence: CASTAPRDNEQFF. CDR3 sequence (DNA): TGTGCCAGCACCGCCCCCAGGGACAATGAGCAGTTCTTC.

The J gene is TRBJ2-7, the V gene TRBV27; a weak D match, TRBD2 (6 bases). Germline V CDR1 and CDR2: MNHEY, SMNVEV (reference sequence). The CDR3 loop spans 17 amino acids. Deletions cut 2 bases from V and 2 bases from J, with 19 bases between. CDR3 amino acids: CASSLADGGALAYEQYF. CDR3 bases: TGTGCCAGCAGTTTAGCCGACGGCGGGGCGCTCGCCTACGAGCAGTACTTC.

The CDR3: CASSHEAEGSPLHF. As DNA, the CDR3 is TGTGCCAGTAGTCACGAGGCAGAGGGTTCACCCCTCCACTTT. The rearrangement uses TRBV19 and TRBJ1-6; unclear D gene. CDR3 length equals 14 residues. Trimming removed 5 bases from V and 9 bases from J, with 14 bases in between. Germline V gene data show CDR1 as LNHDA and CDR2 as SQIVND (reference sequence).

The J gene is TRBJ2-7, the V gene TRBV6-6; D is unresolved. CDR3 size: 13 residues. CDR1 is MNHNY, CDR2 SVGAGI, per germline (reference sequence). Trimming cost V 6 bases and J 7 bases, with 16 bases left between them. In nucleotides, the CDR3 is TGTGCCAGCAGGGCCAGCACGACTTTTGAGCAGTACTTC. As protein: CASRASTTFEQYF.

This clone was detected only once. This chain uses TRBV6-9 with TRBJ2-2; D not resolved. The germline V and J ends were trimmed by 10 bases and 6 bases, with 6 bases remaining between them. The germline V gene has CDR1 MNHGY and CDR2 SVAAGI. CDR3 length equals 10 residues. The chain's CDR3 is CAKSAGELFF. CDR3 coding DNA: TGTGCCAAATCAGCCGGGGAGCTGTTTTTT.

In nucleotides, the CDR3 is TGTGCCAGCAACTCTAATCTAGGCGATGAGCAGTTCTTC. Protein: CASNSNLGDEQFF. The chain is built from TRBV9 and TRBJ2-1; no clear D. Germline V lookup: CDR1 SGDLS, CDR2 YYNGEE. Trimming shortened V by 6 bases and J by 8 bases, and 15 bases separated the two germline ends. The CDR3 has 13 amino acids. Looking up the rest from reference TRBV9 and TRBJ2-1 gives the full variable domain: DSGVTQTPKHLITATGQRVTLRCSPRSGDLSVYWYQQSLDQGLQFLIQYYNGEERAKGNILERFSAQQFPDLHSELNLSSLELGDSALYFCASNSNLGDEQFFGPGTRLTVL.

The V and J genes are TRBV5-6 and TRBJ2-5, with TRBD2 identical over 12 bases. The J call may be in error: the DNA end matches TRBJ2-7 better. Germline loops: CDR1 SGHDT, CDR2 YYEEEE. The CDR3 totals 16 residues. This CDR3 reads CASSFILAGGVYEQYF. CDR3 nucleotide sequence: TGTGCCAGCAGCTTTATACTAGCGGGAGGAGTCTACGAGCAGTACTTC.

The chain carries TRBV11-2 and TRBJ2-5; D possibly matches TRBD1 or TRBD2 (5 bases each). Trimming pared 5 bases from V and 0 bases from J, leaving 13 bases between. Germline values: CDR1 SGHAT, CDR2 FQNNGV. The CDR3 extends over 15 amino acids. The CDR3 reads CASSVGPPYQETQYF. For the CDR3, the DNA is TGTGCCAGCAGCGTGGGACCCCCGTACCAAGAGACCCAGTACTTC. Full variable domain (outside the CDR3, taken from reference TRBV11-2 and TRBJ2-5): EAGVAQSPRYKIIEKRQSVAFWCNPISGHATLYWYQQILGQGPKLLIQFQNNGVVDDSQLPKDRFSAERLKGVDSTLKIQPAKLEDSAVYLCASSVGPPYQETQYFGPGTRLLVL.

This chain uses TRBV27 with TRBJ1-2; TRBD1 is a possible D gene (5 bases). The CDR3 spans 16 residues. V was shortened by 3 bases and J by 2 bases, with 16 bases between the two germline ends. The germline V gene has CDR1 MNHEY and CDR2 SMNVEV (reference sequence). CDR3 sequence reads: CASSFWDGALNYGYTF. The CDR3 bases are TGTGCCAGCAGTTTCTGGGACGGAGCGCTGAACTATGGCTACACCTTC.

The chain combines TRBV11-2 with TRBJ2-7; TRBD2 agrees at 8 bases. This CDR3 has 15 amino acids. Germline trimming cut 0 bases from V and 3 bases from J; bases unmatched to any gene: 4. Germline values: CDR1 SGHAT, CDR2 FQNNGV. CDR3 in amino acids: CASSLELSGSYEQYF. The CDR3, as DNA: TGTGCCAGCAGCTTAGAGTTAAGCGGGAGCTACGAGCAGTACTTC.

The chain links TRBV5-4 to TRBJ2-7; D might be TRBD2 (5 bases). This CDR3 has 14 amino acids. Germline V gives CDR1 SGHNT, CDR2 YYREEE (reference sequence). Trimming pared 2 bases from V and 2 bases from J, leaving 11 bases between. The CDR3 spells CASSFSGLTYEQYF. The CDR3 DNA is TGTGCCAGCAGCTTCTCCGGACTTACCTACGAGCAGTACTTC.

The chain carries TRBV19 and TRBJ1-2; possible D gene TRBD1, 5 bases. V dropped 4 bases and J dropped 5 bases, with 17 bases sitting between them. The germline gives CDR1 LNHDA, CDR2 SQIVND (reference sequence). The length of the CDR3 is 15 residues. As DNA, the CDR3 is TGTGCCAGTAGTACCCGGACACGGGACGGTTATGGCTACACCTTC. Translated: CASSTRTRDGYGYTF.

On this clone: Distinct nucleotide sequences in the sample also encode this CDR3. The chain carries TRBV28 and TRBJ2-7, with TRBD2 matching 7 bases. Germline values: CDR1 MDHEN, CDR2 SYDVKM. The CDR3 loop spans 14 amino acids. J was trimmed by 1 base and V by 2 bases; bases with no gene match: 2. The CDR3 loop is CASSLIGGSYEQYF. CDR3 nucleotides: TGTGCCAGCAGTTTAATCGGGGGGTCCTACGAGCAGTACTTC.

This chain connects TRBV7-8 to TRBJ2-5, with 12 bases matching TRBD2. The germline V gene encodes CDR1 SGHVS and CDR2 FQNEAQ. V lost 4 bases, J lost 0 bases, and 6 bases stayed unmatched. CDR3 length: 17 residues. DNA of the CDR3: TGTGCCAGCAGCTGGCCTCTAGCGGGAGGGAACCAAGAGACCCAGTACTTC. This encodes CASSWPLAGGNQETQYF.

The table lists this clone with a count of one. This chain joins TRBV28 and TRBJ2-2; 9 bases match TRBD1. Germline-derived CDR1 and CDR2 are MDHEN and SYDVKM. With V trimmed by 5 bases and J by 6 bases, 7 bases remained unmatched. There are 15 residues in the CDR3. CDR3 coding DNA: TGTGCCAGCAGTATCGGACAGGGGAAGGCCGGGGAGCTGTTTTTT. Its protein product is CASSIGQGKAGELFF.

The chain links TRBV6-5 to TRBJ2-5; tentative D call: TRBD1 (6 bases). V was clipped by 6 bases and J by 3 bases, with 17 bases between them. The CDR3 totals 15 residues. Germline values: CDR1 MNHEY, CDR2 SVGAGI. The CDR3: CASSPTTGPKETQYF. CDR3 DNA sequence: TGTGCCAGCAGCCCCACCACAGGGCCCAAAGAGACCCAGTACTTC.

The J gene is TRBJ2-7, the V gene TRBV6-6; D is unresolved. The V gene's germline CDR1 is MNHNY and CDR2 SVGAGI (reference sequence). V was trimmed by 0 bases and J by 0 bases, leaving 6 bases between them. The CDR3 sequence is 14 residues long. This CDR3 reads CASSYSGYSYEQYF. Here the CDR3 DNA reads TGTGCCAGCAGTTACTCGGGTTACTCCTACGAGCAGTACTTC.

The V gene is TRBV28, the J gene TRBJ2-1, with TRBD2 matching over 8 bases. The CDR3 loop spans 17 amino acids. Losses at the gene ends were 4 bases for V and 5 bases for J; bases not matched to a gene: 13. Looked up from germline, CDR1 is MDHEN and CDR2 is SYDVKM. As DNA, the CDR3 is TGTGCCAGCAGTTCCCCACCATACGGGAGGGACAACAATGAGCAGTTCTTC. Its translation is CASSSPPYGRDNNEQFF.